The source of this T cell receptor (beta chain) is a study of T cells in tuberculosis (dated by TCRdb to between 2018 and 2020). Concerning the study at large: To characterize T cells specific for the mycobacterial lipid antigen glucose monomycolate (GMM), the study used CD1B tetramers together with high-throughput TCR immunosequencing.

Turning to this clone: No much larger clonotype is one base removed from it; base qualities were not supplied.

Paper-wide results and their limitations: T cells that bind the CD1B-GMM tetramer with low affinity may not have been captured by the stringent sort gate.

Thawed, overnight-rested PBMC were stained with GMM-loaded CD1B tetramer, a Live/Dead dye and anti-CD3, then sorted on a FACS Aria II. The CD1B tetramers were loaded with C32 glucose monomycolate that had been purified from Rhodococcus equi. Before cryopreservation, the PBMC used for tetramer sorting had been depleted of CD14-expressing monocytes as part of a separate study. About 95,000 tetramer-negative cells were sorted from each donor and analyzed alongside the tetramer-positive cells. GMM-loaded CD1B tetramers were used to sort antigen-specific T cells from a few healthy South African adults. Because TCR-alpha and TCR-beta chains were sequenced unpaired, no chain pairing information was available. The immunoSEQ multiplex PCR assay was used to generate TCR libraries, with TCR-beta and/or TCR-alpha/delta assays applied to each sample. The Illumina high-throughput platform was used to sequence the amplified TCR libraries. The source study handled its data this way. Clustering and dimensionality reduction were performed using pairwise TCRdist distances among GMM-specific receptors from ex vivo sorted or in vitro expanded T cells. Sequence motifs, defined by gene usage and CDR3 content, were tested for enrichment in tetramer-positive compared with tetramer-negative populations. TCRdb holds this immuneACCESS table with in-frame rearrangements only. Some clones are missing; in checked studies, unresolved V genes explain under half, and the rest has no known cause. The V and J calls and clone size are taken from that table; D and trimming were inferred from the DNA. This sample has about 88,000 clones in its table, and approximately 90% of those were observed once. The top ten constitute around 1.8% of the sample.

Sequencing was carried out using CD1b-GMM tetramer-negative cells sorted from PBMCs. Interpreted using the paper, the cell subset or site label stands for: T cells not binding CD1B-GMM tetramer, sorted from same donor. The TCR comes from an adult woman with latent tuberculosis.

The DNA reads as follows: TGTGCCAGCAAGGAGCAGGGGGTGGGCCAAGAGACCCAGTACTTC. This is translated as CASKEQGVGQETQYF. The sequence joins TRBV2 to TRBJ2-5; the junction holds 7 bases that match TRBD1. From cysteine to phenylalanine, the CDR3 is 15 amino acids long. The DNA shown is the 45-base CDR3, in frame from base 1. CDR1 and CDR2 are drawn from the germline V gene: SNHLY, FYNNEI. V ends up 7 bases short and J 1 base short, with an unmatched junction base count of 9.